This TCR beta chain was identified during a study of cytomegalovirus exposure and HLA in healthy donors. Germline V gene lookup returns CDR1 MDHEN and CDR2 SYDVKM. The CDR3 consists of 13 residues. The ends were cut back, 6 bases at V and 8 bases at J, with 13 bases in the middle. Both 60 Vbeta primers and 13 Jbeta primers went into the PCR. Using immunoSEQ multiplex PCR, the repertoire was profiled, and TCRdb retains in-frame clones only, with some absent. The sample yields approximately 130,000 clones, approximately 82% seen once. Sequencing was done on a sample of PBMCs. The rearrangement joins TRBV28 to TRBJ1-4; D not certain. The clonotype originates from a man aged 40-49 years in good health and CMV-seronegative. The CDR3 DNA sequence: TGTGCCAGCAGGACCGGGTTAAGAGAAAAACTGTTTTTT. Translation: CASRTGLREKLFF. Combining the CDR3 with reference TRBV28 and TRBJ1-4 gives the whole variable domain DVKVTQSSRYLVKRTGEKVFLECVQDMDHENMFWYRQDPGLGLRLIYFSYDVKMKEKGDIPEGYSVSREKKERFSLILESASTNQTSMYLCASRTGLREKLFFGSGTQLSVL.